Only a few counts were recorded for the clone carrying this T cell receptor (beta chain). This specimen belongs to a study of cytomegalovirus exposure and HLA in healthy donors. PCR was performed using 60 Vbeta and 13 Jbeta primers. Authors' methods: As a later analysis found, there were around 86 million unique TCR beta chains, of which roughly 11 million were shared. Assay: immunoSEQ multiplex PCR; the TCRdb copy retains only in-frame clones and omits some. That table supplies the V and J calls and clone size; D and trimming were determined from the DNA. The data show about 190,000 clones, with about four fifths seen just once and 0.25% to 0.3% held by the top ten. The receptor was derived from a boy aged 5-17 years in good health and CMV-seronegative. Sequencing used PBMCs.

CDR3 sequence: CASSLVDAGVPSSYNEQFF. The CDR3 DNA reads as TGTGCCAGCAGCTTAGTCGACGCGGGAGTACCGAGCTCCTACAATGAGCAGTTCTTC. The chain has TRBV7-6 and TRBJ2-1; 7 nucleotides agree with TRBD2. Unmatched junction bases numbered 12, after V lost 1 base and J lost 0 bases. The length of the CDR3 is 19 residues. Per germline, CDR1 SGHVS and CDR2 FNYEAQ.